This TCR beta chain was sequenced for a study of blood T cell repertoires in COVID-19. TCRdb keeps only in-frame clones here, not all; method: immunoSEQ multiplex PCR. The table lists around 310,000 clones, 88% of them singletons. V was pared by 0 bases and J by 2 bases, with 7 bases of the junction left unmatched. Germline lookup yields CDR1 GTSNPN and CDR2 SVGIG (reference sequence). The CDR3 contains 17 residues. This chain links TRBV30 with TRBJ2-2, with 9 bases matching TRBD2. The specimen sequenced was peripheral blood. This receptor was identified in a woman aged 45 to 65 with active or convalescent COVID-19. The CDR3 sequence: CAWSVKRGAGNTGELFF. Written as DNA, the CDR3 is TGTGCCTGGAGTGTTAAGCGGGGGGCCGGTAACACCGGGGAGCTGTTTTTT.